This T cell receptor beta chain stems from a study of tumor and adjacent non-tumor tissue in lung cancer. Overall study findings and caveats: Top 100 clones took a larger repertoire share in normal lung. Shorter survival was associated with higher TCR diversity in tumors.

Three rounds of nested PCR, following a modified ARM-PCR protocol, produced the TCRbeta library. TCRdb independently ran MiXCR on the multiplex PCR reads; one entry per CDR3 protein. The table includes 100,000 to 120,000 distinct CDR3 sequences, over 75% detected once. With respect to this clonotype: Its target is not known.

RNA was extracted from bulk tissue without any cell sorting. Newly diagnosed lung cancer patients had thoracic surgery in China, August–November 2014, without prior chemotherapy. V was clipped by 6 bases and J by 2 bases, with 14 bases between them. The CDR3 is 14 residues long. Germline V lookup: CDR1 SGHAT, CDR2 FQDESV (reference sequence). Material for sequencing was lung tumor tissue. The clonotype comes from a man in his 70s with non-small cell lung cancer. The gene calls are TRBV11-1 and TRBJ2-7, with D possibly matching TRBD2 (5 bases). The CDR3 DNA sequence: TGTGCCAGCAGTATATGCGGGCCCACCTACGAGCAGTACTTC. Amino acids: CASSICGPTYEQYF.